This T cell receptor beta chain was profiled in a study of shared clonotypes between healthy human individuals. Deep level was the assay's run setting. The method was immunoSEQ multiplex PCR; TCRdb's version includes in-frame clones alone and lacks a portion of them. The repertoire holds 2 million to 2.5 million clones, 90% to 95% seen once, with 0.35% to 0.5% in the top ten. The CDR3 loop spans 14 amino acids. Germline loops: CDR1 MNHEY, CDR2 SVGAGI. Trimming stripped 5 bases from V and 4 bases from J, with 15 bases between. Donors comprised only Caucasian adults living in Nashville, Tennessee. The specimen sequenced was naive CD4+ T cells from PBMCs. Regarding subset: CD45RA+ positively selected. V is TRBV6-5 and J is TRBJ2-7, with D perhaps matching TRBD1 (5 bases). This receptor was taken from a man aged 18 to 30 in good health. Some clones in this sample may be carry-over from other donors' samples. CDR3 sequence: CASSKGLGRYEQYF. In nucleotides, the CDR3 is TGTGCCAGCAGTAAAGGGCTGGGGCGGTACGAGCAGTACTTC.